This TCR beta chain was found in a study of T-cell reconstitution after alpha-beta-depleted transplantation in children. Unique molecular identifiers were used to barcode this TCRbeta library. MiXCR was run by TCRdb on the PCR reads, yielding one entry per CDR3 protein. Among approximately 400,000 distinct CDR3 sequences listed, around 15% were seen once. Study results and caveats: Alpha-beta T cells present about two months after transplant were reported to originate from several hundred expanded graft clones.

Concerning this clonotype itself: As yet, its antigen is unknown.

CDR1 and CDR2 (germline): MNHEY, SVGAGI. This CDR3 comprises 14 residues. Deletions cut 2 bases from V and 5 bases from J, with 9 bases between. The chain combines TRBV6-5 with TRBJ2-2; D gene uncertain. The sample in question was PBMCs, mostly from graft donor cells, obtained 360 days after TCRalphabeta/CD19-depleted stem cell transplant. This TCR was sampled from a boy under three years old who had a stem cell transplant for Wiskott-Aldrich syndrome, so the T cells may come from the graft donor. The CDR3 DNA reads TGTGCCAGCAGTTACCCCCTCCTGACCGGGGAGCTGTTTTTT. Its translation is CASSYPLLTGELFF.